This is a list of T cell receptor beta chains from one sample in a study of shared clonotypes between healthy human individuals. Produced via immunoSEQ multiplex PCR; TCRdb's table is partial and in-frame only. The table includes approximately 2.4 million clones, 90% to 96% detected once. Source material: naive CD4+ T cells sorted from blood. The receptors were gathered from a man between 18 and 29 years old in good health. CDR3s include the opening cysteine and the closing phenylalanine or tryptophan. The D gene is left open where the match is weak. A clone size is listed for some rows: how often the clone was seen (once, few, many), or a class if it is expanded.

size: NA
D: NA
J: TRBJ1-2
V: TRBV6-1
CDR3: CASLEDLYGYTF
DNA: TGTGCCAGCCTAGAAGACCTCTATGGCTACACCTTC

size: NA
D: NA
J: TRBJ2-5
V: TRBV30
CDR3: CAWSPPPLTKETQYF
DNA: TGTGCCTGGAGTCCACCCCCACTAACGAAAGAGACCCAGTACTTC

size: NA
D: NA
J: TRBJ2-5
V: TRBV6-1
CDR3: CASSAVETQYF
DNA: TGTGCCAGCAGTGCAGTGGAGACCCAGTACTTC

size: NA
D: NA
J: TRBJ1-5
V: TRBV9
CDR3: CASSVGGAGNQPQHF
DNA: TGTGCCAGCAGCGTGGGGGGCGCGGGCAATCAGCCCCAGCATTTT

size: NA
D: NA
J: TRBJ1-5
V: TRBV10-3
CDR3: CAISDHREGPNQPQHF
DNA: TGTGCCATCAGTGATCACAGGGAGGGCCCCAATCAGCCCCAGCATTTT

size: NA
D: NA
J: TRBJ2-7
V: TRBV6-1
CDR3: CASSEGRSYEQYF
DNA: TGTGCCAGCAGTGAAGGCCGATCCTACGAGCAGTACTTC

size: NA
D: TRBD2
J: TRBJ2-5
V: TRBV7-2
CDR3: CASSLGGLAGGETQYF
DNA: TGTGCCAGCAGCTTAGGGGGACTAGCGGGAGGAGAGACCCAGTACTTC

size: NA
D: TRBD1
J: TRBJ1-1
V: TRBV2
CDR3: CASQGQGATEAFF
DNA: TGTGCCAGCCAAGGACAGGGTGCAACTGAAGCTTTCTTT

size: NA
D: TRBD1
J: TRBJ2-3
V: TRBV5-1
CDR3: CASKGATTFTDTQYF
DNA: TGCGCCAGCAAGGGGGCAACGACCTTCACAGATACGCAGTATTTT

size: NA
D: NA
J: TRBJ2-7
V: TRBV6-1
CDR3: CASRLMMLADYEQYF
DNA: TGTGCCAGCAGACTTATGATGTTAGCGGACTACGAGCAGTACTTC

size: NA
D: NA
J: TRBJ2-5
V: TRBV4-3
CDR3: CASSQEGGETQYF
DNA: TGCGCCAGCAGCCAAGAAGGGGGAGAGACCCAGTACTTC

size: NA
D: TRBD1
J: TRBJ1-1
V: TRBV2
CDR3: CASSSNRGFEAFF
DNA: TGTGCCAGCAGTAGTAACAGGGGTTTTGAAGCTTTCTTT

size: NA
D: NA
J: TRBJ1-4
V: TRBV5-1
CDR3: CASSLEGLANEKLFF
DNA: TGCGCCAGCAGCTTGGAGGGGTTGGCTAATGAAAAACTGTTTTTT

size: NA
D: NA
J: TRBJ1-4
V: TRBV19
CDR3: CASSAREGEKLFF
DNA: TGTGCCAGTAGTGCCAGGGAGGGTGAAAAACTGTTTTTT

size: NA
D: NA
J: TRBJ2-5
V: TRBV7-9
CDR3: CASSFLEHGAETQYF
DNA: TGTGCCAGCAGCTTCTTGGAACACGGAGCAGAGACCCAGTACTTC

size: NA
D: TRBD1
J: TRBJ2-1
V: TRBV10-2
CDR3: CASSEITGDYNEQFF
DNA: TGCGCCAGCAGTGAGATAACAGGGGATTACAATGAGCAGTTCTTC

size: NA
D: TRBD1
J: TRBJ2-2
V: TRBV10-3
CDR3: CAISPTGPDGELFF
DNA: TGTGCCATCAGCCCGACAGGGCCGGACGGGGAGCTGTTTTTT

size: NA
D: TRBD1
J: TRBJ1-2
V: TRBV5-4
CDR3: CASSASLLGQGGYGYTF
DNA: TGTGCCAGCAGCGCTAGCCTTTTGGGACAGGGGGGCTATGGCTACACCTTC

size: NA
D: NA
J: TRBJ1-5
V: TRBV9
CDR3: CASSVGQQNQPQHF
DNA: TGTGCCAGCAGCGTAGGGCAGCAGAATCAGCCCCAGCATTTT

size: NA
D: TRBD1
J: TRBJ2-7
V: TRBV6-1
CDR3: CASRRQTGNINEQYF
DNA: TGTGCCAGCCGAAGACAGACAGGGAATATCAACGAGCAGTACTTC

size: NA
D: NA
J: TRBJ1-2
V: TRBV10-2
CDR3: CASSDQGYGYTF
DNA: TGCGCCAGCAGTGATCAAGGGTATGGCTACACCTTC

size: once
D: TRBD1
J: TRBJ2-7
V: TRBV5-1
CDR3: CASSLATGLHF
DNA: TGCGCCAGCAGCTTGGCGACAGGGTTGCACTTC

size: NA
D: NA
J: TRBJ2-5
V: TRBV6-4
CDR3: CASRDRGEGEETQYF
DNA: TGTGCCAGCAGAGACCGGGGAGAAGGCGAAGAGACCCAGTACTTC

size: NA
D: NA
J: TRBJ1-1
V: TRBV30
CDR3: CAWGASWNTEAFF
DNA: TGTGCCTGGGGGGCCAGTTGGAACACTGAAGCTTTCTTT

size: NA
D: TRBD2
J: TRBJ2-1
V: TRBV2
CDR3: CASRASGGAWNEQFF
DNA: TGTGCCAGCAGGGCTAGCGGGGGGGCCTGGAATGAGCAGTTCTTC

size: NA
D: TRBD2
J: TRBJ2-3
V: TRBV29-1
CDR3: CSVAWREVTDTQYF
DNA: TGCAGCGTTGCTTGGCGGGAGGTCACAGATACGCAGTATTTT

size: NA
D: TRBD1
J: TRBJ2-7
V: TRBV6-1
CDR3: CASSDTDRDEWYEQYF
DNA: TGTGCCAGCAGTGATACGGACAGGGATGAGTGGTACGAGCAGTACTTC

size: NA
D: NA
J: TRBJ1-2
V: TRBV30
CDR3: CAWSQGSQSGYTF
DNA: TGTGCCTGGAGTCAAGGGAGTCAGTCTGGCTACACCTTC

size: NA
D: TRBD1
J: TRBJ2-2
V: TRBV6-5
CDR3: CASSYTAGQGTLFF
DNA: TGTGCCAGCAGTTACACGGCCGGACAGGGTACGCTGTTTTTT

size: NA
D: NA
J: TRBJ2-7
V: TRBV30
CDR3: CAGPLEQYF
DNA: TGTGCCGGACCTCTCGAGCAGTACTTC

size: NA
D: TRBD2
J: TRBJ2-2
V: TRBV14
CDR3: CASSQDAGVGTGELFF
DNA: TGTGCCAGCAGCCAAGACGCGGGAGTCGGAACCGGGGAGCTGTTTTTT

size: NA
D: NA
J: TRBJ2-5
V: TRBV29-1
CDR3: CSVDGIGPEQTQYF
DNA: TGCAGCGTTGATGGGATTGGGCCTGAGCAGACCCAGTACTTC

size: few
D: TRBD1
J: TRBJ1-5
V: TRBV6-1
CDR3: CASSEDRAQPQHF
DNA: TGTGCCAGCAGTGAGGACAGGGCTCAGCCCCAGCATTTT

size: NA
D: NA
J: TRBJ1-5
V: TRBV10-3
CDR3: CAITNIGAGNQPQHF
DNA: TGTGCCATCACTAACATTGGAGCCGGCAATCAGCCCCAGCATTTT

size: NA
D: NA
J: TRBJ2-5
V: TRBV30
CDR3: CAWSWAWTVQETQYF
DNA: TGTGCCTGGAGTTGGGCTTGGACAGTACAAGAGACCCAGTACTTC

size: NA
D: NA
J: TRBJ1-2
V: TRBV19
CDR3: CASSIADSTNYGYTF
DNA: TGTGCCAGTAGTATTGCGGACAGTACTAACTATGGCTACACCTTC

size: NA
D: TRBD1
J: TRBJ2-7
V: TRBV23-1
CDR3: CASNRDRVPYEQYF
DNA: TGCGCCAGCAACCGGGACAGAGTACCCTACGAGCAGTACTTC

size: NA
D: NA
J: TRBJ2-1
V: TRBV7-8
CDR3: CASSLAYGHNEQFF
DNA: TGTGCCAGCAGCTTAGCGTACGGTCACAATGAGCAGTTCTTC

size: NA
D: TRBD1
J: TRBJ1-2
V: TRBV10-3
CDR3: CAISESGTGNGYTF
DNA: TGTGCCATCAGTGAGTCTGGGACAGGGAATGGCTACACCTTC

size: NA
D: NA
J: TRBJ2-3
V: TRBV2
CDR3: CASQSGSTDTQYF
DNA: TGTGCCAGCCAGTCGGGGAGCACAGATACGCAGTATTTT

size: NA
D: TRBD1
J: TRBJ1-1
V: TRBV6-6
CDR3: CASKAEQGGTEAFF
DNA: TGTGCCAGCAAAGCAGAACAGGGGGGGACTGAAGCTTTCTTT